Listed below are T cell receptor beta chains from one sample, sequenced in a study of post-analysis software for immune sequencing data. TCRdb redid the calling of the PCR reads with MiXCR, one entry per CDR3 protein. The data show roughly 150,000 distinct CDR3 sequences, 35% to 40% seen once. Sequencing was performed on blood, taken after autologous hematopoietic stem cell transplantation. All receptors come from a girl aged 10-17 years with multiple sclerosis. The conserved cysteine and the conserved F or W are not part of the CDR3 here. Each record gives: J gene, D gene, CDR3 length, V gene, CDR3 protein. A D gene is named only where the DNA matches it firmly.

>TRBJ1-5|TRBD1|13|TRBV7-2
ASSLASGGDQPQH
>TRBJ2-3|TRBD1|13|TRBV6-5
ASSRDSPSADTQY
>TRBJ2-7|TRBD2|12|TRBV28
ASGGASGSYEQY
>TRBJ2-7|-|13|TRBV7-9
ASSSRGGEPYEQY
>TRBJ1-5|-|12|TRBV10-3
AISESGGNQPQH
>TRBJ2-1|TRBD1|13|TRBV12-3/TRBV12-4
ASSRRQGGVDEQF
>TRBJ2-3|TRBD2|12|TRBV5-1
ASSSGGRGDTQY
>TRBJ2-3|-|12|TRBV11-3
ASSLGLVSDTQY
>TRBJ1-2|TRBD1|16|TRBV27
ASSPTPGTGRWNYGYT
>-|TRBD2|14|TRBV5-6
ASSKGTSGRWYEQY
>TRBJ2-1|TRBD2|12|TRBV6-6
ASGTSGGNNEQF
>TRBJ2-3|-|15|TRBV13
ASSFPTKLANTDTQY
>TRBJ2-7|-|10|TRBV29-1
SVLQGYDEQY
>TRBJ2-5|-|14|TRBV11-2
ASSLRGPTYQETQY
>TRBJ2-1|-|12|TRBV5-5
ASSLGTNRDEQF
>TRBJ2-1|TRBD2|12|TRBV29-1
SVLSGRTHNEQF
>TRBJ2-3|-|11|TRBV18
ASSPRDTDTQY
>TRBJ2-3|TRBD2|14|TRBV7-8
ASSLRLAGVQDTQY
>TRBJ2-7|TRBD2|12|TRBV10-3
AISATSGVYEQY
>TRBJ1-2|TRBD1|12|TRBV29-1
SVPRDRANYGYT
>TRBJ2-1|TRBD2|12|TRBV6-6
ASSSVREGNEQF
>TRBJ2-1|-|10|TRBV20-1
SASYDTGRGF
>TRBJ1-2|-|13|TRBV4-1
ASSQDFGQGYGYT
>TRBJ2-1|-|13|TRBV27
VSSPWTANNNEQF
>TRBJ1-2|TRBD1|14|TRBV3-1
ASGQEGGLGDYGYT
>TRBJ2-5|-|11|TRBV12-3/TRBV12-4
ASSLGVQETQY
>TRBJ1-2|-|13|TRBV12-3/TRBV12-4
ASSLCAAQLYGYT
>TRBJ2-7|-|12|TRBV24-1
ATSDAGISYEQY
>TRBJ1-1|-|10|TRBV24-1
ATSDDGVLAF
>TRBJ2-7|-|13|TRBV10-3
AISENPRGTYEQY
>TRBJ2-1|-|14|TRBV7-2
ASSFFWLALGNEQF
>TRBJ2-7|TRBD1|13|TRBV6-1
ASSLRDRGFVEQY
>TRBJ2-1|TRBD2|14|TRBV7-9
ASSSQSGRATDEQF
>TRBJ1-2|TRBD1|16|TRBV2
ASSYERGTGTSPGGYT
>TRBJ1-5|-|13|TRBV2
ASSHRFVGNQPQH
>TRBJ1-1|TRBD1|13|TRBV14
ASSERDRGFPKAF
>TRBJ2-1|TRBD2|14|TRBV14
ASSRTSGVTYNEQF
>TRBJ1-2|TRBD1|10|TRBV7-9
ASSLGTGGYT
>TRBJ1-2|-|12|TRBV6-5
ASSYHGPNYGYT
>TRBJ2-3|-|12|TRBV15
ATSREGGTDTQY
>TRBJ2-6|TRBD1|14|TRBV27
ASSQDRTSGANVLT
>TRBJ2-2|-|13|TRBV7-8
ASSLAQGGTGELF
>TRBJ1-2|TRBD1|12|TRBV24-1
ATSDPGQGYGYT
>TRBJ1-1|-|11|TRBV28
ASSLGTASEAF
>TRBJ2-3|-|15|TRBV28
ASSLSEGGGVTDTQY
>TRBJ2-1|TRBD1|10|TRBV6-5
AIRGQGKEQF